The 26 T cell receptor beta chains below were found in one sample sequenced in a study of blood T cell repertoires in COVID-19. Profiling relied on immunoSEQ multiplex PCR, and the TCRdb table lists in-frame clones only, not all of them. The table includes about 180,000 clones, approximately 89% detected once. Input material: PBMCs or T cells enriched from blood (not recorded which). These receptors all stem from a woman in her thirties or forties with acute COVID-19.

CDR3: CASSWSGGHQPQHF. The CDR3 DNA reads as TGTGCCAGTTCTTGGTCGGGGGGCCATCAGCCCCAGCATTTT. This sequence joins TRBV28 and TRBJ1-5; the D gene is possibly TRBD1 (6 bases). The CDR3 totals 14 residues. Between the trimmed V and J ends, which lost 9 bases and 5 bases, there was a span of 17 bases. Looked up from germline, CDR1 is MDHEN and CDR2 is SYDVKM.

In its sample, this clone was seen a few times. The chain links TRBV14 to TRBJ2-5; maybe TRBD1 (5 bases). Trimming stripped 0 bases from V and 1 base from J, with 9 bases between. This CDR3 comprises 15 residues. Per the germline V gene, CDR1 is SGHDN and CDR2 is FVKESK. As DNA, the CDR3 is TGTGCCAGCAGCCAAGAATTTAGGGGCCAAGAGACCCAGTACTTC. Amino acids: CASSQEFRGQETQYF.

The V gene is TRBV14, the J gene TRBJ1-6; D uncertain. The CDR3 length is 16 residues. Germline V gives CDR1 SGHDN, CDR2 FVKESK. Deletions cut 3 bases from V and 0 bases from J, with 9 bases between. For the CDR3, the DNA is TGTGCCAGCAGCCATGGCAGAAGCTCCTATAATTCACCCCTCCACTTT. Translating gives CASSHGRSSYNSPLHF.

The V and J genes are TRBV7-9 and TRBJ1-2; TRBD1 matches at 8 bases. The CDR3 runs 17 residues. Trimming removed 1 base from V and 5 bases from J; junction bases left unmatched: 12. CDR1 and CDR2 from the germline V gene are SEHNR and FQNEAQ (reference sequence). CDR3 sequence reads: CASSLVEVGRDRYGYTF. CDR3 DNA sequence: TGTGCCAGCAGCTTAGTCGAGGTAGGCAGGGACAGGTATGGCTACACCTTC.

This clone turned up a few times. The chain links TRBV3-1 (or the pseudogene TRBV3-2) to TRBJ1-2, with 10 bases aligning to TRBD1. This CDR3 has 15 amino acids. The V gene's germline CDR1 is LGHDT and CDR2 YNNKEL (reference sequence). J gave up 6 bases and V 1 base, and 5 bases lay outside the gene matches. DNA of the CDR3: TGTGCCAGCAGCCAAGTTGACAGGGGGCGGGATGGCTACACCTTC. Its protein product is CASSQVDRGRDGYTF.

This chain joins TRBV9 and TRBJ2-5; TRBD1 is a possible D gene (6 bases). The germline gives CDR1 SGDLS, CDR2 YYNGEE. The CDR3 length is 12 residues. The V end lost 4 bases, the J end lost 5 bases, and 9 bases lay between the germline ends. The CDR3 nucleotides are TGTGCCAGCAGCCTTACAGGGGAGACCCAGTACTTC. Translated, it gives CASSLTGETQYF.

V and J are TRBV11-2 and TRBJ2-1; 11 positions match TRBD2. The CDR3 spans 15 residues. V shed 2 bases and J 7 bases; nucleotides not matched to a gene: 4. CDR1 is SGHAT, CDR2 FQNNGV, per germline. The CDR3 nucleotides read TGTGCCAGCAGCTTACACTCTAGCGGGGGGAATGAGCAGTTCTTC. It yields the protein CASSLHSSGGNEQFF.

The rearrangement joins TRBV24-1 to TRBJ1-2; the D is unclear. The V end lost 3 bases, the J end lost 8 bases, and 12 bases lay between the germline ends. CDR3 length: 13 residues. CDR1 KGHDR and CDR2 SFDVKD come from the germline V gene. CDR3 DNA sequence: TGTGCCACCAGTGATCCCAATGAGGCCGGCTACACCTTC. Residues: CATSDPNEAGYTF.

The chain uses TRBV5-1 and TRBJ1-6; D is unresolved. The V and J ends lost 2 bases and 0 bases respectively, with 9 bases between them. Germline V gives CDR1 SGHRS, CDR2 YFSETQ. The CDR3 loop spans 16 amino acids. CDR3 DNA: TGCGCCAGCAGCTTAACGTCGAGCTCCTATAATTCACCCCTCCACTTT. Translation: CASSLTSSSYNSPLHF.

V gene TRBV30 combines with J gene TRBJ2-1; D is unclear. The CDR3 extends over 12 amino acids. In germline, CDR1 is GTSNPN, CDR2 SVGIG (reference sequence). V was clipped by 0 bases and J by 7 bases, with 7 bases between them. The CDR3 protein is CAWSVALNEQFF. The CDR3 DNA is TGTGCCTGGAGTGTAGCCCTGAATGAGCAGTTCTTC. Full variable domain (rest looked up from reference TRBV30 and TRBJ2-1): SQTIHQWPATLVQPVGSPLSLECTVEGTSNPNLYWYRQAAGRGLQLLFYSVGIGQISSEVPQNLSASRPQDRQFILSSKKLLLSDSGFYLCAWSVALNEQFFGPGTRLTVL.

The chain combines TRBV28 with TRBJ1-5; no reliable D call. Trimming cost V 2 bases and J 4 bases, with 12 bases left between them. The length of the CDR3 is 15 residues. Germline V CDR1 and CDR2: MDHEN, SYDVKM. As DNA, the CDR3 is TGTGCCAGCAGTTTAGCGGGGAGGAGGAATCAGCCCCAGCATTTT. Its translation: CASSLAGRRNQPQHF.

Only a few counts were recorded for this clone. The chain links TRBV7-9 to TRBJ2-7; TRBD2 matches at 12 bases. The germline CDR1 and CDR2 sequences are SEHNR and FQNEAQ (reference sequence). The V and J ends lost 5 bases and 6 bases, in that order; junction bases with no gene match: 14. CDR3 size: 17 residues. The CDR3 coding sequence is TGTGCCAGCAGCCCCGGACTAGCGGGACTCCTTCGAGGCGAGCAGTACTTC. This sequence encodes CASSPGLAGLLRGEQYF.

This chain joins TRBV24-1 and TRBJ2-1; D not certain. From germline, CDR1 is KGHDR and CDR2 SFDVKD. V lost 1 base and J lost 1, with 10 bases in between. This CDR3 region has 16 residues. The CDR3 DNA is TGTGCCACCAGTGATTTCAGCGCCGGTTCCTACAATGAGCAGTTCTTC. Its translation: CATSDFSAGSYNEQFF.

This clone was seen a few times. The chain combines TRBV18 with TRBJ2-5, with TRBD2 matching over 7 bases. Germline V gene lookup returns CDR1 KGHSH and CDR2 LQKENI. This CDR3 contains 13 residues. V was clipped by 6 bases and J by 0 bases; unmatched bases: 1. CDR3 coding DNA: TGTGCCAGCTCCCTAGCGGACCAAGAGACCCAGTACTTC. Its translation is CASSLADQETQYF.

The chain joins TRBV6-1 to TRBJ2-7; TRBD1 matches 9 bases. With 2 bases clipped from V and 5 bases from J, the junction kept 7 bases outside the gene matches. The CDR3 is 15 amino acids. Germline lookup yields CDR1 MNHNS and CDR2 SASEGT. The CDR3 sequence is CASSEPGQGVNEQYF. The CDR3 nucleotides read TGTGCCAGCAGTGAACCGGGACAGGGAGTTAACGAGCAGTACTTC.

This sequence joins TRBV29-1 and TRBJ1-2; D perhaps matches TRBD1 (5 bases). Trimming shortened V by 3 bases and J by 0 bases, and 17 bases separated the two germline ends. The V gene's germline CDR1 is SQVTM and CDR2 ANQGSEA. The CDR3 contains 16 residues. The CDR3 DNA sequence: TGCAGCGTTGAGGATACTTTAACAGGCCCTAACTATGGCTACACCTTC. It encodes CSVEDTLTGPNYGYTF.

This chain joins TRBV10-3 and TRBJ2-5; TRBD2 matches at 8 bases. The germline CDR1 and CDR2 sequences are ENHRY and SYGVKD. The J segment lost 5 bases and the V segment lost 10 bases, leaving 9 bases of the junction unmatched. The CDR3 consists of 13 residues. CDR3 in amino acids: CATRGGPGETQYF. Here the CDR3 DNA reads TGTGCCACCCGGGGGGGGCCGGGGGAGACCCAGTACTTC.

This chain joins TRBV2 and TRBJ1-6; D is possibly TRBD1 (6 bases). CDR3 length: 18 amino acids. The germline V and J ends were trimmed by 6 bases and 6 bases, with 24 bases remaining between them. Germline V gene lookup returns CDR1 SNHLY and CDR2 FYNNEI. The chain's CDR3 is CASRSGLGQKISNSPLHF. The DNA of the CDR3 is TGTGCCAGCAGAAGTGGTCTAGGACAGAAGATTTCTAATTCACCCCTCCACTTT.

The chain joins TRBV19 to TRBJ2-5, with 10 nucleotides matching TRBD1. The V segment lost 5 bases and the J segment 3 bases; nucleotides outside the gene matches: 6. CDR1 LNHDA and CDR2 SQIVND come from the germline V gene (reference sequence). The CDR3 length is 15 residues. The CDR3 coding sequence is TGTGCCAGTAGTGCCCGGACAGGGGGAAAAGAGACCCAGTACTTC. As protein: CASSARTGGKETQYF.

The V call is TRBV3-1 (or the pseudogene TRBV3-2), the J call TRBJ2-3, with TRBD2 identical over 10 bases. Germline CDR1 reads LGHDT; CDR2 reads YNNKEL (reference sequence). CDR3 size: 18 residues. Trimming at V came to 2 bases and at J to 0 bases, leaving 8 bases not matched to a gene. The CDR3 DNA is TGTGCCAGCAGCCAATGGGGTGCGACTAGCGGGAGCACAGATACGCAGTATTTT. This gives the protein CASSQWGATSGSTDTQYF.

The chain has TRBV9 and TRBJ2-3; 7 bases fit TRBD1. The CDR3 consists of 12 residues. CDR1 and CDR2 (germline): SGDLS, YYNGEE. The trim removed 3 bases at V and 9 bases at J, leaving 4 bases unmatched. In nucleotides, the CDR3 is TGTGCCAGCAGCGGACGACAGGGAACGCAGTATTTT. Translation gives CASSGRQGTQYF.

The chain recombines TRBV6-5 with TRBJ1-2, with 8 bases that match TRBD1. CDR1 and CDR2 (germline): MNHEY, SVGAGI. V lost 5 bases, J lost 6 bases, and 8 bases stayed unmatched. This CDR3 has 14 residues. CDR3 sequence (DNA): TGTGCCAGCAGTAATACGATCAGGGGGCATGGCTACACCTTC. It specifies CASSNTIRGHGYTF.

J is TRBJ2-7 and V is TRBV2, with D perhaps matching TRBD1 (5 bases). CDR3 length: 14 amino acids. Germline V gives CDR1 SNHLY, CDR2 FYNNEI. With 5 bases removed from V and 2 bases from J, the gap between germline ends came to 13 bases. The CDR3 spells CASSRAGFAYEQYF. The CDR3 DNA is TGTGCCAGCAGTAGGGCAGGGTTTGCCTACGAGCAGTACTTC.

The table lists this clone with a few counts. This chain connects TRBV4-1 to TRBJ1-2, with 7 bases identical to TRBD1. Losses at the gene ends were 0 bases for V and 3 bases for J; bases not matched to a gene: 4. The germline V gene has CDR1 MGHRA and CDR2 YSYEKL. The CDR3 covers 15 residues. The CDR3 DNA reads TGCGCCAGCAGCCAAGAAGCCAGGGGGTACTATGGCTACACCTTC. Protein: CASSQEARGYYGYTF.

CDR3 DNA sequence: TGTGCCAGCAGCACCCAAAGGGGCGAGCAGTACTTC. This translates into CASSTQRGEQYF. The chain employs TRBV9 and TRBJ2-7, with a tentative D call TRBD1 (5 bases). Germline CDR1 and CDR2: SGDLS and YYNGEE. The V and J ends lost 4 bases and 6 bases respectively, with 11 bases between them. The CDR3 length is 12 residues.

The chain is built from TRBV6-5 and TRBJ2-7; D perhaps matches TRBD2 (6 bases). This CDR3 has 15 residues. Germline values: CDR1 MNHEY, CDR2 SVGAGI. With 0 bases removed from V and 3 bases from J, the gap between germline ends came to 12 bases. The CDR3 here is CASSYSAGYNYEQYF. The DNA for the CDR3 is TGTGCCAGCAGTTACTCGGCGGGGTACAACTACGAGCAGTACTTC.